What follows describes a single TCR beta chain. What it recognizes is unknown. Trimming left V 5 bases short and J 7 bases short, with 12 bases between. The length of the CDR3 is 13 residues. The germline CDR1 and CDR2 sequences are KGHSH and LQKENI. Assay: immunoSEQ multiplex PCR; the TCRdb copy retains only in-frame clones and omits some. The table shows roughly 2.5 million clones, with around 94% occurring only once. This sample is drawn from a study of shared clonotypes between healthy human individuals. General study findings and limits: Roughly 5% of naive CD4 clonotypes were common to a handful of donors. Sampling was confined to blood; repertoires within tissues likely differ.

Into CD45RA+ naive and CD45RA-negative memory subsets, the CD4+ cells were split. This TCR was recovered from a man younger than 30 in good health. The sample taken for sequencing was naive CD4+ T cells sorted from blood. The subset was: CD45RA+ positively selected. This chain connects TRBV18 to TRBJ1-5; perhaps TRBD1 as D (6 bases). The CDR3 sequence: CASSRTVRQPQHF. DNA of the CDR3: TGTGCCAGCTCAAGGACAGTCCGGCAGCCCCAGCATTTT.